Shown below are 21 T cell receptor beta chains from a single sample sequenced in a study of blood T cells in healthy people across ages. Together with a sample-barcoded 5' primer, a J-beta primer mix was included in a second PCR lasting roughly 6 to 12 cycles. TCRdb recomputed calls from the 5' RACE reads with MiXCR, one row per CDR3 protein. Of 1.5 million to 2 million distinct CDR3 sequences in the sample, 28% are singletons; the top ten hold about 7.7%. What was sequenced was blood. These receptor sequences come from a woman aged 25 to 39 in good health.

The V gene is TRBV10-2, the J gene TRBJ2-7; 11 bases are a match to TRBD2. CDR1 WSHSY and CDR2 SAAADI come from the germline V gene. Trimming at V came to 6 bases and at J to 0 bases, leaving 7 bases not matched to a gene. The CDR3 length is 16 residues. CDR3 residues: CASSFVAGGSSYEQYF. The CDR3 DNA reads TGCGCCAGCAGCTTTGTAGCGGGGGGGAGCTCCTACGAGCAGTACTTC.

The chain combines TRBV12-3 or TRBV12-4 with TRBJ1-3, with D hard to call. CDR3 size: 12 residues. Trimming shortened V by 6 bases and J by 3 bases, and 6 bases separated the two germline ends. Written as DNA, the CDR3 is TGTGCCAGCAGATGGAGTGGAAACACCATATATTTT. The encoded protein is CASRWSGNTIYF.

This clonotype has a count of ten or more. The chain links TRBV7-9 to TRBJ1-6; D not certain. The CDR3 runs 12 residues. Germline CDR1 is SEHNR and CDR2 is FQNEAQ (reference sequence). Between the trimmed V and J ends, which lost 1 base and 10 bases, there was a span of 5 bases. Here the CDR3 reads CASSLDRSPLHF. Here the CDR3 DNA reads TGTGCCAGCAGCTTAGACCGATCACCCCTCCACTTT.

Only a few counts were recorded for this clonotype. This chain joins TRBV7-9 and TRBJ1-1; D is ambiguous. CDR3 length: 9 residues. Germline CDR1 SEHNR, CDR2 FQNEAQ (reference sequence). V was clipped by 10 bases and J by 7 bases, with 7 bases between them. The CDR3 loop is CAIKGEAFF. The CDR3 DNA is TGTGCCATCAAGGGTGAAGCTTTCTTT.

This clonotype has ten or more counts. The V and J genes are TRBV3-1 and TRBJ2-1, with D perhaps TRBD1 or TRBD2 (5 bases each). The CDR3 spans 18 residues. Trimming left V 2 bases short and J 3 bases short, with 20 bases between. In germline, CDR1 is LGHDT, CDR2 YNNKEL (reference sequence). The CDR3 protein is CASSQCSGTGRCYNEQFF. CDR3 nucleotides: TGTGCCAGCAGCCAATGTTCGGGGACGGGACGATGCTACAATGAGCAGTTCTTC.

The rearrangement joins TRBV7-3 to TRBJ2-2; D is possibly TRBD1 (5 bases). Germline V gene lookup returns CDR1 SGHTA and CDR2 FQGTGA. CDR3 length: 14 amino acids. V was cut by 2 bases and J by 5 bases, with 9 bases left in between. The chain's CDR3 is CASSLDSLTGELFF. Written as DNA, the CDR3 is TGTGCCAGCAGCTTAGACAGCCTTACCGGGGAGCTGTTTTTT. Based on the CDR3 plus reference TRBV7-3 and TRBJ2-2, the full variable domain is GAGVSQTPSNKVTEKGKYVELRCDPISGHTALYWYRQSLGQGPEFLIYFQGTGAADDSGLPNDRFFAVRPEGSVSTLKIQRTERGDSAVYLCASSLDSLTGELFFGEGSRLTVL.

This sequence joins TRBV2 and TRBJ2-3; D call uncertain. Germline lookup yields CDR1 SNHLY and CDR2 FYNNEI. The CDR3 runs to 14 residues. V was pared by 6 bases and J by 0 bases, with 10 bases between. In DNA, the CDR3 is TGTGCCAGCAGACGGACGGAGAGCACAGATACGCAGTATTTT. This gives the protein CASRRTESTDTQYF.

The genes are TRBV15 and TRBJ1-6; D is unresolved. Trimming cost V 0 bases and J 5 bases, with 5 bases left between them. Germline CDR1 is LNHNV and CDR2 is YYDKDF (reference sequence). The CDR3 runs to 14 residues. CDR3 bases: TGTGCCACCAGCAGAGACACCGATAATTCACCCCTCCACTTT. Translation: CATSRDTDNSPLHF.

As to this clonotype: A read error may explain this, as a much larger clone is one base away. The CDR3 DNA sequence: TGTGCCAGCAGCTATACTGGGACGGCGGGGCAAGAGACCCAGTACTTC. Translation: CASSYTGTAGQETQYF. The J gene is TRBJ2-5, the V gene TRBV7-2; D possibly corresponds to TRBD2 (6 bases). Trimming removed 4 bases at V and 2 bases at J, with 17 bases between. Germline CDR1 is SGHTA and CDR2 is FQGNSA. The CDR3 runs 16 residues.

This clonotype showed up many times. The chain is built from TRBV7-6 and TRBJ2-1; D unresolved. The V gene's germline CDR1 is SGHVS and CDR2 FNYEAQ. The CDR3 is made up of 13 amino acids. Trimming left V 1 base short and J 6 bases short, with 7 bases between. The CDR3 reads CASSLGKLNEQFF. CDR3 nucleotide sequence: TGTGCCAGCAGCTTAGGAAAGCTCAATGAGCAGTTCTTC.

The gene calls are TRBV2 and TRBJ2-1; D not resolved. Germline CDR1 is SNHLY and CDR2 is FYNNEI. The CDR3 consists of 12 residues. The ends were cut back, 7 bases at V and 5 bases at J, with 9 bases in the middle. The CDR3 DNA reads TGTGCCAGCAATGGGCGAGACAATGAGCAGTTCTTC. Amino acids: CASNGRDNEQFF. Combining the CDR3 with reference TRBV2 and TRBJ2-1 gives the whole variable domain EPEVTQTPSHQVTQMGQEVILRCVPISNHLYFYWYRQILGQKVEFLVSFYNNEISEKSEIFDDQFSVERPDGSNFTLKIRSTKLEDSAMYFCASNGRDNEQFFGPGTRLTVL.

This chain links TRBV9 with TRBJ1-1; D call uncertain. Germline CDR1 reads SGDLS; CDR2 reads YYNGEE. This CDR3 has 16 amino acids. V dropped 3 bases and J dropped 5 bases, with 20 bases sitting between them. This CDR3 is CASSDRSPGVETEAFF. As DNA, the CDR3 is TGTGCCAGCAGCGATCGGAGTCCCGGGGTCGAGACTGAAGCTTTCTTT.

This clonotype came up a few times. J is TRBJ2-1 and V is TRBV12-3 or TRBV12-4; D ambiguous. The CDR3 spans 13 residues. The V end was cut by 5 bases, the J end by 7 bases, with 12 bases between. The CDR3 bases are TGTGCCAGCAGTCGGACGGACCGAAATGAGCAGTTCTTC. Its translation is CASSRTDRNEQFF.

In this sample, this clonotype turned up a few times. Here the CDR3 reads CASSLRAGQNSPLHF. The CDR3 bases are TGTGCCAGCAGCCTCCGGGCAGGGCAGAATTCACCCCTCCACTTT. The gene calls are TRBV6-5 and TRBJ1-6; TRBD1 is a possible D gene (5 bases). From germline, CDR1 is MNHEY and CDR2 SVGAGI. The CDR3 totals 15 residues. V was shortened by 6 bases and J by 7 bases, with 16 bases between the two germline ends.

The J gene is TRBJ2-2, the V gene TRBV18; 10 positions agree with TRBD1. V shed 4 bases, J shed 6 bases, and the junction held 8 bases outside the gene matches. Germline CDR1 and CDR2: KGHSH and LQKENI. The CDR3 is made up of 16 amino acids. The CDR3 DNA is TGTGCCAGCTCACGACGGGACAGGGGAAAACCCGGGGAGCTGTTTTTT. It yields the protein CASSRRDRGKPGELFF.

This clonotype was found a few times. The rearrangement joins TRBV7-2 to TRBJ1-1; weak D call: TRBD1 (5 bases). The germline V and J ends were trimmed by 1 base and 0 bases, with 12 bases remaining between them. The CDR3 has 16 residues. Germline V gene sequence: CDR1 SGHTA, CDR2 FQGNSA. Here the CDR3 DNA reads TGTGCCAGCAGCTTAGGGGCAGGGAGGTTGAACACTGAAGCTTTCTTT. As protein: CASSLGAGRLNTEAFF.

Details on this clonotype: One end of the junction varies from germline; a read error may be responsible. The V and J genes are TRBV9 and TRBJ2-3; 7 nucleotides agree with TRBD2. Germline V gene sequence: CDR1 SGDLS, CDR2 YYNGEE. This CDR3 contains 16 residues. CDR3 region: CASSPPLAASTGTQYF. The CDR3 DNA is TGTGCCAGCAGCCCTCCCCTAGCGGCTAGCACAGGTACGCAGTATTTT.

The chain has TRBV12-3 or TRBV12-4 and TRBJ1-1, with D possibly TRBD1 on 6 matching bases. Trimming removed 7 bases at V and 3 bases at J, with 15 bases between. CDR3 length: 14 residues. The CDR3 nucleotides read TGTGCCAGCACCCCGGGGGGGCGAGACACTGAAGCTTTCTTT. Its protein is CASTPGGRDTEAFF.

Of note for this clonotype: The junction and the germline gene differ at one end; a read error may be behind it. The chain combines TRBV29-1 with TRBJ1-1; D call uncertain. Germline V gene data show CDR1 as SQVTM and CDR2 as ANQGSEA. The CDR3 consists of 12 residues. CDR3 loop: CSAENANTEAFF. For the CDR3, the DNA is TGCAGCGCTGAAAACGCGAACACTGAAGCTTTCTTT.

The chain combines TRBV18 with TRBJ2-5, with 8 bases fitting TRBD1. The CDR3 extends over 15 amino acids. Germline V gives CDR1 KGHSH, CDR2 LQKENI. V shed 5 bases and J 5 bases; nucleotides not matched to a gene: 10. The DNA of the CDR3 is TGTGCCAGCTCAACCGGGACAGGAAGTTCCGAGACCCAGTACTTC. It specifies CASSTGTGSSETQYF.

This sequence joins TRBV12-3 or TRBV12-4 and TRBJ2-2; possibly TRBD2 for D (6 bases). The V and J ends lost 6 bases and 5 bases respectively, with 13 bases between them. This CDR3 is built from 14 residues. CDR3 coding DNA: TGTGCCAGCAGGACTAGAGGATCGACCGGGGAGCTGTTTTTT. It yields the protein CASRTRGSTGELFF.